The 21 T cell receptor beta chains in this list originate from one sample, sequenced in a study of T cell repertoires in cytomegalovirus infection. One entry per CDR3 protein, called by TCRdb with MiXCR from the reads. The sample lists about 230,000 distinct CDR3 sequences; roughly 23% were seen once. Sequencing was carried out using CD8+ T cells from PBMCs. These receptors came from a human donor in good health (CMV status not recorded). Some clones in this sample may be carry-over from other donors' samples.

The chain carries TRBV9 and TRBJ2-3; D is unresolved. V dropped 4 bases and J dropped 2 bases, with 14 bases sitting between them. The CDR3 sequence is 15 residues long. Germline CDR1 reads SGDLS; CDR2 reads YYNGEE. DNA for the CDR3: TGTGCCAGCAGCTCTAGTTGGGAAATCACAGATACGCAGTATTTT. Translated: CASSSSWEITDTQYF.

This clonotype was seen repeatedly, ten times or more. The chain links TRBV15 to TRBJ2-5, with D possibly called TRBD1 or TRBD2 (5 bases each). V lost 3 bases to trimming and J lost 10 bases, with 9 bases between them. This CDR3 spans 11 amino acids. Germline V lookup: CDR1 LNHNV, CDR2 YYDKDF (reference sequence). In nucleotides, the CDR3 is TGTGCCACCAGCAGGGGGGATGACCAGTACTTC. Its translation: CATSRGDDQYF.

This clonotype was counted ten times or more. This rearrangement joins TRBV10-2 to TRBJ2-5, with D maybe TRBD2 (6 bases). The germline gives CDR1 WSHSY, CDR2 SAAADI. There are 13 residues in the CDR3. V lost 8 bases, J lost 5 bases, and 15 bases lay in between. CDR3 bases: TGCGCCAGCGGTTCCCGGGAGCGGGAGACCCAGTACTTC. It encodes CASGSRERETQYF.

This clonotype turned up a few times. The chain couples TRBV6-5 to TRBJ2-1; 9 positions match TRBD2. The CDR3 length is 15 residues. Germline V CDR1 and CDR2: MNHEY, SVGAGI. The V segment lost 4 bases and the J segment 3 bases; nucleotides outside the gene matches: 4. CDR3 residues: CASSSTSGFYNEQFF. The CDR3 DNA is TGTGCCAGCAGTTCGACTAGCGGATTCTACAATGAGCAGTTCTTC.

The gene calls are TRBV7-6 and TRBJ2-3, with D possibly matching TRBD2 (5 bases). Germline V gives CDR1 SGHVS, CDR2 FNYEAQ. V lost 5 bases and J lost 0, with 9 bases in between. CDR3 size: 14 residues. The CDR3 DNA is TGTGCCAGCAGCACCTGGGAGAGCACAGATACGCAGTATTTT. It specifies CASSTWESTDTQYF.

The rearrangement links TRBV28 to TRBJ1-2, with D tentatively TRBD1 (5 bases). Per germline, CDR1 MDHEN and CDR2 SYDVKM. The CDR3 spans 15 residues. V lost 1 base, J lost 0 bases, and 9 bases lay in between. The CDR3, as DNA: TGTGCCAGCAGTTTATCGGGGCAGTCTAACTATGGCTACACCTTC. This translates into CASSLSGQSNYGYTF.

This rearrangement joins TRBV7-3 to TRBJ2-3; a possible D gene is TRBD2 (6 bases). Germline values: CDR1 SGHTA, CDR2 FQGTGA. The CDR3 loop spans 15 amino acids. V lost 2 bases and J lost 3, with 12 bases in between. CDR3 in DNA: TGTGCCAGCAGCTTATTCGGGGGACCTACAGATACGCAGTATTTT. Encoded protein: CASSLFGGPTDTQYF.

A few counts support this clonotype. DNA of the CDR3: TGTGCCAGCAGCTTAGGGTCAGACGAAGCTTTCTTT. Encoded protein: CASSLGSDEAFF. V and J are TRBV7-9 and TRBJ1-1; D unresolved. The length of the CDR3 is 12 residues. The germline V gene has CDR1 SEHNR and CDR2 FQNEAQ (reference sequence). The V end was cut by 1 base, the J end by 8 bases, with 8 bases between. The whole variable domain, remainder taken from reference TRBV7-9 and TRBJ1-1, is DTGVSQNPRHKITKRGQNVTFRCDPISEHNRLYWYRQTLGQGPEFLTYFQNEAQLEKSRLLSDRFSAERPKGSFSTLEIQRTEQGDSAMYLCASSLGSDEAFFGQGTRLTVV.

This clonotype was counted at least ten times. The chain recombines TRBV12-3 or TRBV12-4 with TRBJ2-1, with 7 bases fitting TRBD2. Germline trimming cut 5 bases from V and 0 bases from J; bases unmatched to any gene: 4. The CDR3 is made up of 15 amino acids. The CDR3 loop reads CASSPAGLSYNEQFF. The CDR3 nucleotides are TGTGCCAGCAGTCCAGCGGGGCTCTCCTACAATGAGCAGTTCTTC.

The rearrangement joins TRBV27 to TRBJ2-1; D is possibly TRBD1 (6 bases). This CDR3 has 13 amino acids. The V end lost 7 bases, the J end lost 8 bases, and 15 bases lay between the germline ends. Germline values: CDR1 MNHEY, CDR2 SMNVEV (reference sequence). The CDR3 region is CASTRPGADEQFF. The CDR3 DNA is TGTGCCAGCACCCGTCCAGGGGCTGATGAGCAGTTCTTC.

The chain joins TRBV7-9 to TRBJ1-4; D is perhaps TRBD1 (6 bases). Germline V gives CDR1 SEHNR, CDR2 FQNEAQ (reference sequence). This CDR3 is built from 12 residues. Trimming cost V 5 bases and J 5 bases, with 6 bases left between them. CDR3 nucleotide sequence: TGTGCCAGCAGCGGACAGAATGAAAAACTGTTTTTT. Translation gives CASSGQNEKLFF.

This clonotype was counted between two and nine times. CDR3 nucleotides: TGTGCCAGTAGTATCGGTAGCGGGGACTCCTACGAGCAGTACTTC. Residues: CASSIGSGDSYEQYF. The chain recombines TRBV19 with TRBJ2-7; TRBD2 agrees at 8 bases. The CDR3 length is 15 residues. Germline V CDR1 and CDR2: LNHDA, SQIVND (reference sequence). Trimming at V came to 3 bases and at J to 0 bases, leaving 4 bases not matched to a gene.

The V call is TRBV7-9, the J call TRBJ1-5; the D is unclear. Trimming pared 5 bases from V and 2 bases from J, leaving 10 bases between. Germline CDR1 is SEHNR and CDR2 is FQNEAQ (reference sequence). The CDR3 contains 14 residues. DNA of the CDR3: TGTGCCAGCAGCGACGGACTAGGCAATCAGCCCCAGCATTTT. Its protein is CASSDGLGNQPQHF.

The J gene is TRBJ2-7, the V gene TRBV11-3; no reliable D call. V lost 5 bases and J 7 bases, leaving 15 bases between the germline ends. The length of the CDR3 is 13 residues. Germline V gene lookup returns CDR1 SGHNT and CDR2 YENEEA. CDR3 residues: CASSQVASREQYF. CDR3 bases: TGTGCCAGCAGCCAAGTGGCTTCCCGGGAGCAGTACTTC.

The chain uses TRBV24-1 and TRBJ2-1; D may correspond to TRBD1 or TRBD2 (5 bases each). Germline CDR1 and CDR2: KGHDR and SFDVKD. Between the trimmed V and J ends, which lost 6 bases and 4 bases, there was a span of 9 bases. The length of the CDR3 is 13 residues. CDR3 sequence reads: CATSLGVYNEQFF. As DNA, the CDR3 is TGTGCCACCAGTTTGGGGGTTTACAATGAGCAGTTCTTC.

The genes are TRBV20-1 and TRBJ2-2; no definite D call. This CDR3 region has 14 residues. From germline, CDR1 is DFQATT and CDR2 SNEGSKA (reference sequence). V lost 4 bases and J lost 6, with 15 bases in between. This CDR3 is CSATEALDPGELFF. CDR3 sequence (DNA): TGCAGTGCTACCGAGGCTCTCGACCCCGGGGAGCTGTTTTTT.

V usage is TRBV10-3 and J usage is TRBJ2-1; 11 nucleotides agree with TRBD2. The CDR3 is 15 amino acids. Germline V gives CDR1 ENHRY, CDR2 SYGVKD. After removal of 0 bases from V and 6 bases from J, the junction contained 1 base not matched to a gene. CDR3 bases: TGTGCCATCAGTGAGTCTAGCGGGGGGGTCAATGAGCAGTTCTTC. It specifies CAISESSGGVNEQFF.

This clonotype was detected a few times. The V and J genes are TRBV5-6 and TRBJ1-2; 7 bases are shared with TRBD1. V was clipped by 0 bases and J by 6 bases; unmatched bases: 5. Germline loops: CDR1 SGHDT, CDR2 YYEEEE. CDR3 length: 14 residues. As DNA, the CDR3 is TGTGCCAGCAGCTTGGAACAGGGGACGGATGGCTACACCTTC. This encodes CASSLEQGTDGYTF.

This clonotype was seen repeatedly, ten times or more. J is TRBJ2-7 and V is TRBV12-3 or TRBV12-4, with D perhaps given as TRBD1 or TRBD2 (5 bases each). This CDR3 region has 14 residues. With 5 bases removed from V and 2 bases from J, the gap between germline ends came to 13 bases. In DNA form, the CDR3 reads TGTGCCAGCAGTGCTGGTTTGGGGGCCTACGAGCAGTACTTC. As protein: CASSAGLGAYEQYF.

This chain connects TRBV2 to TRBJ1-5; D ambiguous. The germline V gene encodes CDR1 SNHLY and CDR2 FYNNEI. V lost 6 bases to trimming and J lost 6 bases, with 9 bases between them. The CDR3 totals 12 residues. CDR3 protein: CASRKVGQPQHF. The CDR3 DNA is TGTGCCAGCAGGAAGGTGGGTCAGCCCCAGCATTTT.

As for this clonotype: This may arise from a read error, as a much more abundant clone is one base away. This chain joins TRBV7-3 and TRBJ2-1; TRBD1 or TRBD2 may be the D gene (5 bases each). This CDR3 spans 15 amino acids. The germline V gene has CDR1 SGHTA and CDR2 FQGTGA. The chain's CDR3 is CASSPGPNSYYEQFF. The CDR3, as DNA: TGTGCCAGCAGCCCGGGGCCCAACTCCTACTATGAGCAGTTCTTC.